This T cell receptor (beta chain) was obtained from a study of T cell responses to AZD1222 COVID-19 vaccine. The germline V gene has CDR1 GTSNPN and CDR2 SVGIG (reference sequence). The CDR3 is 13 amino acids. Trimming cost V 5 bases and J 9 bases; bases outside gene matches: 10. Method: immunoSEQ multiplex PCR; TCRdb's copy keeps in-frame clones and lacks some. The sample consists of some 170,000 clones, about 93% of them appearing once. This specimen consisted of peripheral blood, obtained 28 days after the second dose of the MenACWY control vaccine. This TCR derives from an adult who received the MenACWY meningococcal vaccine as a control. The chain carries TRBV30 and TRBJ1-5; 7 bases fit TRBD1. For the CDR3, the DNA is TGTGCCTGGCGGGGACAGAGAAATGGGCCCCAGCATTTT. Encoded protein: CAWRGQRNGPQHF.